This passage covers 23 T cell receptor beta chains from one sample sequenced in a study of OX40 agonist ivuxolimab in advanced cancers. Sequenced by immunoSEQ multiplex PCR; TCRdb stores in-frame clones only, minus some. The table includes 48,000 or so clones, roughly 91% detected once. Sequenced here: CD4+ or CD8+ T cells sorted from blood, sampled in a trial of the OX40 agonist ivuxolimab. The receptors here all came from an adult with an advanced solid tumor such as melanoma, head and neck, liver or kidney cancer.

V and J are TRBV11-3 and TRBJ2-3; 14 bases agree with TRBD2. The ends lost 3 bases at V and 3 bases at J; junction bases unmatched: 2. The CDR3 length is 16 residues. CDR1 is SGHNT, CDR2 YENEEA, per germline. DNA of the CDR3: TGTGCCAGCAGCTTGACTAGCGGGGGGGCAACAGATACGCAGTATTTT. Protein sequence: CASSLTSGGATDTQYF.

V is TRBV5-4 and J is TRBJ2-1, with D perhaps matching TRBD2 (7 bases). This CDR3 comprises 17 residues. Germline lookup yields CDR1 SGHNT and CDR2 YYREEE (reference sequence). V lost 0 bases, J lost 0 bases, and 13 bases lay in between. This chain's CDR3 is CASSLAAGGASYNEQFF. The CDR3 DNA follows: TGTGCCAGCAGCTTGGCGGCTGGGGGGGCCTCCTACAATGAGCAGTTCTTC.

J is TRBJ2-3 and V is TRBV4-2; 8 positions match TRBD1. Germline CDR1 LGHNA, CDR2 YNFKEQ. Losses at the gene ends were 0 bases for V and 2 bases for J; bases not matched to a gene: 7. The CDR3 extends over 17 amino acids. CDR3 nucleotide sequence: TGTGCCAGCAGCCAAGAAGACGACAGGGGTTTCACAGATACGCAGTATTTT. It is translated as CASSQEDDRGFTDTQYF.

This clone was found once. The chain recombines TRBV6-1 with TRBJ2-5; 8 bases fit TRBD1. With V trimmed by 6 bases and J by 4 bases, 7 bases remained unmatched. Germline V lookup: CDR1 MNHNS, CDR2 SASEGT. CDR3 length: 14 residues. CDR3 DNA: TGTGCCAGCAGGACGAGGACAGGGAGAGAGACCCAGTACTTC. It specifies CASRTRTGRETQYF.

CDR3 residues: CATSRDNRRNTEAFF. In nucleotides, the CDR3 is TGTGCCACCAGCAGAGATAACAGGCGAAACACTGAAGCTTTCTTT. The chain has TRBV15 and TRBJ1-1; TRBD1 might be the D (5 bases). Trimming pared 0 bases from V and 2 bases from J, leaving 10 bases between. The germline V gene has CDR1 LNHNV and CDR2 YYDKDF (reference sequence). This CDR3 has 15 amino acids.

V is TRBV11-2 and J is TRBJ1-1; no clear D. The V and J ends lost 1 base and 5 bases respectively, with 5 bases between them. Germline V gene sequence: CDR1 SGHAT, CDR2 FQNNGV. The CDR3 sequence is 12 residues long. In DNA, the CDR3 is TGTGCCAGCAGCTTAGTCTTGACTGAAGCTTTCTTT. It yields the protein CASSLVLTEAFF.

The J gene is TRBJ2-7, the V gene TRBV6-5, with 11 bases lining up with TRBD1. Trimming cost V 6 bases and J 4 bases; bases outside gene matches: 8. The germline gives CDR1 MNHEY, CDR2 SVGAGI. CDR3 length: 15 residues. This CDR3 is CASSPGQGAFYEQYV. CDR3 DNA: TGTGCCAGCAGCCCCGGACAGGGGGCTTTTTACGAGCAGTACGTC.

This chain connects TRBV9 to TRBJ2-5; TRBD2 is a possible D gene (5 bases). Trimming removed 2 bases at V and 1 base at J, with 12 bases between. Germline CDR1 is SGDLS and CDR2 is YYNGEE. This CDR3 spans 15 amino acids. The CDR3 here is CASSVELGGQETQYF. CDR3 bases: TGTGCCAGCAGCGTCGAATTAGGAGGCCAAGAGACCCAGTACTTC.

The genes are TRBV4-1 and TRBJ1-5; no clear D. CDR1 and CDR2 (germline): MGHRA, YSYEKL. Trimming removed 0 bases from V and 1 base from J, with 10 bases in between. The CDR3 sequence is 16 residues long. CDR3 bases: TGCGCCAGCAGCCAAGAAGGTGGTCCCAGCAATCAGCCCCAGCATTTT. Protein product: CASSQEGGPSNQPQHF.

The V gene is TRBV12-2, the J gene TRBJ1-1. TRBV12-2 is reported as a pseudogene. CDR3 length equals 14 residues. CDR3 DNA: TGTGCAAGTCGCTTAGCTCGTGGGGGTTTAGGGGCTTTCTTT. Protein product: CASRLARGGLGAFF.

The V call is TRBV6-5, the J call TRBJ2-3; 7 bases fit TRBD2. Germline V CDR1 and CDR2: MNHEY, SVGAGI. V trimming: 6 bases; J trimming: 2 bases; junction bases outside the gene matches: 8. This CDR3 comprises 15 residues. The CDR3 bases are TGTGCCAGCAGCCAAGACGGGGGGAACACAGATACGCAGTATTTT. It translates to CASSQDGGNTDTQYF.

V and J are TRBV4-1 and TRBJ1-5; D perhaps matches TRBD1 (5 bases). The CDR3 has 16 amino acids. With 0 bases removed from V and 6 bases from J, the gap between germline ends came to 15 bases. Looked up from germline, CDR1 is MGHRA and CDR2 is YSYEKL. The CDR3 reads CASSQEPGQGGQPQHF. In DNA form, the CDR3 reads TGCGCCAGCAGCCAAGAACCCGGGCAGGGAGGTCAGCCCCAGCATTTT.

V is TRBV11-2 and J is TRBJ1-6; 8 nucleotides match TRBD1. V lost 1 base and J lost 9; bases outside the gene matches: 2. The CDR3 runs to 14 residues. In germline, CDR1 is SGHAT, CDR2 FQNNGV. The CDR3: CASSLGRGLSPLHF. For the CDR3, the DNA is TGTGCCAGCAGCTTAGGCAGGGGGCTTTCACCCCTCCACTTT.

Concerning this clone: A junction boundary mismatches the germline segment, possibly from a read error. The chain links TRBV7-7 to TRBJ2-1; D gene uncertain. CDR3 length: 13 residues. Germline CDR1 is SSHAT and CDR2 is FNYEAQ (reference sequence). CDR3 sequence (DNA): TGTGCTAGCAGCTTATACAGTCAGGATGAGCAGTTCTTC. Protein sequence: CASSLYSQDEQFF. Together with reference TRBV7-7 and TRBJ2-1, the CDR3 gives the full variable domain: GAGVSQSPRYKVTKRGQDVTLRCDPISSHATLYWYQQALGQGPEFLTYFNYEAQPDKSGLPSDRFSAERPEGSISTLTIQRTEQRDSAMYRCASSLYSQDEQFFGPGTRLTVL.

This chain uses TRBV14 with TRBJ2-1; 8 bases agree with TRBD2. Looked up from germline, CDR1 is SGHDN and CDR2 is FVKESK. The CDR3 is made up of 15 amino acids. Losses at the gene ends were 1 base for V and 4 bases for J; bases not matched to a gene: 3. This CDR3 reads CASSQGRGGYNEQFF. CDR3 DNA: TGTGCCAGCAGCCAAGGTCGGGGGGGGTACAATGAGCAGTTCTTC.

This sequence joins TRBV19 and TRBJ2-2; D uncertain. Trimming shortened V by 2 bases and J by 6 bases, and 13 bases separated the two germline ends. The CDR3 is 15 amino acids. The germline CDR1 and CDR2 sequences are LNHDA and SQIVND (reference sequence). DNA of the CDR3: TGTGCCAGTAGTATACTACCTGATACGGCCGGGGAGCTGTTTTTT. Translated, it gives CASSILPDTAGELFF.

The table lists this clone with a few counts. This rearrangement joins TRBV27 to TRBJ1-5; tentatively, D is TRBD1 (5 bases). From germline, CDR1 is MNHEY and CDR2 SMNVEV (reference sequence). Deletions cut 2 bases from V and 6 bases from J, with 11 bases between. The CDR3 length is 14 residues. CDR3 bases: TGTGCCAGCAGTTTAGGAGGGGTTACTCAGCCCCAGCATTTT. Its translation is CASSLGGVTQPQHF.

V gene TRBV11-2 combines with J gene TRBJ2-7; 10 nucleotides align to TRBD1. This CDR3 has 14 amino acids. In germline, CDR1 is SGHAT, CDR2 FQNNGV. J gave up 2 bases and V 6 bases, and 4 bases lay outside the gene matches. The chain's CDR3 is CASSWTGGTYEQYF. CDR3 in DNA: TGTGCCAGCAGTTGGACAGGGGGAACCTACGAGCAGTACTTC.

In this sample, this clone turned up once. J is TRBJ1-2 and V is TRBV4-1; a weak D match, TRBD1 (5 bases). This CDR3 is built from 15 residues. Germline CDR1 MGHRA, CDR2 YSYEKL. The germline V and J ends were trimmed by 2 bases and 8 bases, with 18 bases remaining between them. CDR3 coding DNA: TGCGCCAGCAGCCAAAATCAGGGTATGGTCTACGGCTACACCTTC. Its protein product is CASSQNQGMVYGYTF.

The chain uses TRBV7-6 and TRBJ2-7, with D possibly matching TRBD1 (6 bases). Germline V gene sequence: CDR1 SGHVS, CDR2 FNYEAQ. Trimming removed 5 bases from V and 6 bases from J, with 14 bases in between. This CDR3 has 13 residues. CDR3 nucleotides: TGTGCCAGCAGCGCAGGGGAGTCTGGCGAGCAGTACGTC. Protein product: CASSAGESGEQYV.

This chain joins TRBV5-8 and TRBJ1-5; tentatively, D is TRBD1 (5 bases). CDR3 length equals 14 residues. Germline V gives CDR1 SGHTS, CDR2 YDEGEE. Trimming pared 0 bases from V and 1 base from J, leaving 5 bases between. CDR3 protein: CASSLDRSNQPQHF. The CDR3 DNA sequence: TGTGCCAGCAGCTTGGACAGGAGCAATCAGCCCCAGCATTTT.

V and J are TRBV5-1 and TRBJ2-3; D is uncertain. The V end was cut by 6 bases, the J end by 1 base, with 21 bases between. The CDR3 is 17 amino acids. The germline gives CDR1 SGHRS, CDR2 YFSETQ. CDR3 amino acids: CASTNLGDLSGTDTQYF. The CDR3 DNA reads TGCGCCAGCACCAATCTTGGGGATCTCAGTGGCACAGATACGCAGTATTTT.

The chain joins TRBV7-3 to TRBJ2-1; possibly TRBD2 for D (5 bases). The CDR3 runs to 17 residues. The V end lost 5 bases, the J end lost 6 bases, and 23 bases lay between the germline ends. Germline values: CDR1 SGHTA, CDR2 FQGTGA. The CDR3 coding sequence is TGTGCCAGCAGCCTGACACGACTAACCCCCGTGGGCAATGAGCAGTTCTTC. It encodes CASSLTRLTPVGNEQFF.